Each of the 14 T cell receptor beta chains below was sequenced from the same sample in a study of T cell repertoires in cytomegalovirus infection. MiXCR, applied by TCRdb to the reads, yields one record per CDR3 protein. The table lists fewer than 550,000 distinct CDR3 sequences, approximately 16% of them singletons. The sequencing sample was made of CD8+ T cells from PBMCs. The receptors derive from a human donor in good health (CMV status not recorded). Some clones in this sample may be carry-over from other donors' samples.

The CDR3 sequence: CASSSQTSSQETQYF. CDR3 DNA: TGTGCCAGCAGCTCCCAGACAAGCTCCCAAGAGACCCAGTACTTC. This sequence joins TRBV13 and TRBJ2-5; D is unclear. V lost 4 bases and J 1 base, leaving 13 bases between the germline ends. The length of the CDR3 is 15 residues. Germline V gene data show CDR1 as PRHDT and CDR2 as FYEKMQ (reference sequence).

This clonotype was seen repeatedly, ten times or more. This chain uses TRBV9 with TRBJ2-1; 14 bases are shared with TRBD2. Germline V lookup: CDR1 SGDLS, CDR2 YYNGEE. The trim removed 3 bases at V and 9 bases at J, leaving 23 bases unmatched. The CDR3 is made up of 21 amino acids. As DNA, the CDR3 is TGTGCCAGCAGCGGAAGGACACCCAGCACCCGGACTAGCGGGAGGATAGGTGAGCAGTTCTTC. This codes for CASSGRTPSTRTSGRIGEQFF.

The chain employs TRBV29-1 and TRBJ2-1; D might be TRBD1 (6 bases). This CDR3 is 14 amino acids long. V was cut by 0 bases and J by 8 bases, with 14 bases left in between. From germline, CDR1 is SQVTM and CDR2 ANQGSEA. The CDR3 region is CSVEDSTGWDEQFF. CDR3 DNA: TGCAGCGTTGAAGATTCGACAGGTTGGGATGAGCAGTTCTTC.

As for this clonotype: Since the CDR3 does not end with the conserved phenylalanine or tryptophan, this likely comes from a read error. The chain couples TRBV5-5 to TRBJ2-7, with TRBD1 matching over 11 bases. The J segment lost 0 bases and the V segment lost 4 bases, leaving 6 bases of the junction unmatched. This CDR3 spans 16 amino acids. The germline V gene encodes CDR1 SGHKS and CDR2 YYEKEE (reference sequence). In DNA form, the CDR3 reads TGTGCCAGCAGCGCGGGACAGGGGGGAAGCTCCTACGAGCAGTACTTA. Residues: CASSAGQGGSSYEQYL.

This chain connects TRBV10-3 to TRBJ2-7; 11 bases line up with TRBD1. The CDR3 totals 14 residues. Germline-derived CDR1 and CDR2 are ENHRY and SYGVKD. Trimming removed 4 bases from V and 5 bases from J; junction bases left unmatched: 4. In DNA form, the CDR3 reads TGTGCCATCAGTGTCCCGGGACAGGGGGACGAGCAGTACTTC. Its protein product is CAISVPGQGDEQYF.

This clonotype was counted ten times or more. V gene TRBV6-1 combines with J gene TRBJ1-1; no firm D call. CDR1 and CDR2 (germline): MNHNS, SASEGT. This CDR3 comprises 14 residues. The V gene lost 2 bases and the J gene lost 6 bases, with 13 bases spanning the gap. The chain's CDR3 is CASSEPGLSPEAFF. The CDR3 DNA reads TGTGCCAGCAGTGAACCGGGGTTAAGCCCTGAAGCTTTCTTT.

Notes on this clonotype: This CDR3 fails to terminate in the conserved phenylalanine or tryptophan, so it likely reflects a read error. This chain joins TRBV28 and TRBJ2-1; 13 nucleotides line up with TRBD2. The CDR3 has 16 amino acids. V trimming: 6 bases; J trimming: 9 bases; junction bases outside the gene matches: 11. The V gene's germline CDR1 is MDHEN and CDR2 SYDVKM. Written as DNA, the CDR3 is TGTGCCAGCAGCACCTTACTAGCGGGAGGGCCGCCTGAGCAGTTCTTA. Its translation: CASSTLLAGGPPEQFL.

This clonotype was seen a handful of times. The chain carries TRBV12-5 and TRBJ2-1; D is unclear. The CDR3 spans 12 residues. Trimming took 1 base from V and 8 from J, leaving 6 bases between them. Germline V gene lookup returns CDR1 LGHNT and CDR2 FRNRAP. For the CDR3, the DNA is TGTGCTAGTGGTTTGGGAGTGTATGAGCAGTTCTTC. This translates into CASGLGVYEQFF.

The table lists this clonotype with many counts. The chain employs TRBV11-2 and TRBJ1-2, with D perhaps matching TRBD1 (5 bases). The CDR3 contains 13 residues. Germline CDR1 is SGHAT and CDR2 is FQNNGV. V dropped 3 bases and J dropped 7 bases, with 12 bases sitting between them. CDR3 amino acids: CASSFDQGTGYTF. DNA for the CDR3: TGTGCCAGCAGCTTCGATCAGGGTACTGGCTACACCTTC.

V and J are TRBV24-1 and TRBJ2-2; possible D gene TRBD2, 5 bases. This CDR3 region has 14 residues. Trimming stripped 5 bases from V and 1 base from J, with 7 bases between. CDR1 KGHDR and CDR2 SFDVKD come from the germline V gene. This CDR3 is CATSGTRNTGELFF. The CDR3 DNA sequence: TGTGCCACCAGTGGGACTCGGAACACCGGGGAGCTGTTTTTT.

This clonotype was detected many times. The chain employs TRBV7-4 and TRBJ2-1; 11 bases align to TRBD2. The CDR3 loop spans 16 amino acids. Unmatched junction bases numbered 1, after V lost 0 bases and J lost 3 bases. From germline, CDR1 is SGHVT and CDR2 SQSDAQ. CDR3 residues: CASSLATSGVYNEQFF. CDR3 DNA: TGTGCCAGCAGCTTAGCGACTAGCGGGGTCTACAATGAGCAGTTCTTC. Full variable domain (remainder filled in from reference TRBV7-4 and TRBJ2-1): GAGVSQSPRYKVAKRGRDVALRCDSISGHVTLYWYRQTLGQGSEVLTYSQSDAQRDKSGRPSGRFSAERPERSVSTLKIQRTEQGDSAVYLCASSLATSGVYNEQFFGPGTRLTVL.

This clonotype was detected ten times or more. J is TRBJ2-7 and V is TRBV7-6, with D perhaps being TRBD1 or TRBD2 (5 bases each). Germline V gives CDR1 SGHVS, CDR2 FNYEAQ. V lost 1 base and J lost 3, with 10 bases in between. This CDR3 contains 14 residues. The CDR3 spells CASSLDGTGYEQYF. The CDR3 DNA reads TGTGCCAGCAGCTTAGACGGGACCGGCTACGAGCAGTACTTC.

As concerns this clonotype: A much bigger clone sits one base away, suggesting this may be a read error. The rearrangement uses TRBV20-1 and TRBJ1-6, with TRBD1 identical over 8 bases. This CDR3 contains 15 residues. CDR1 is DFQATT and CDR2 is SNEGSKA in the germline V gene (reference sequence). The DNA of the CDR3 is TGCAGTGCTAGCCCCGGACAGGGTCTGATTACACCCCTCCAATTT. Translating it yields CSASPGQGLITPLQF.

The chain couples TRBV10-2 to TRBJ1-1; D is perhaps TRBD1 (6 bases). Germline V gives CDR1 WSHSY, CDR2 SAAADI. This CDR3 spans 16 amino acids. Trimming left V 4 bases short and J 5 bases short, with 20 bases between. CDR3 residues: CASSASRGARGTEAFF. The DNA of the CDR3 is TGCGCCAGCAGTGCTTCCCGGGGGGCGAGGGGGACTGAAGCTTTCTTT.